The 7 T cell receptor beta chains below all came from one sample that was sequenced in a study of shared clonotypes between healthy human individuals. Positive CCR7 selection of CD45RO-negative cells yielded the naive CD8 cells, and terminally differentiated effector memory CD45RA+ cells were excluded. The table came from immunoSEQ multiplex PCR; TCRdb's copy has only in-frame clones and leaves some out. The table shows just over 2,000,000 clones, with about 95% occurring only once. Sequencing input: naive CD8+ T cells sorted from blood. The receptors here all came from a man aged 18-30 years in good health.

This clone appeared a single time. The chain has TRBV30 and TRBJ1-5; no clear D. V was cut by 0 bases and J by 1 base, with 10 bases left in between. The germline V gene has CDR1 GTSNPN and CDR2 SVGIG (reference sequence). The CDR3 loop spans 15 amino acids. The CDR3 loop reads CAWSVGIASNQPQHF. DNA for the CDR3: TGTGCCTGGAGTGTGGGGATAGCCAGCAATCAGCCCCAGCATTTT.

J is TRBJ2-2 and V is TRBV27; TRBD2 matches at 9 bases. The CDR3 is 17 residues long. The V and J ends lost 5 bases and 5 bases, in that order; junction bases with no gene match: 12. Germline V CDR1 and CDR2: MNHEY, SMNVEV (reference sequence). The CDR3 sequence: CASSPTGAGGPTGELFF. CDR3 bases: TGTGCCAGCAGTCCTACAGGGGCGGGAGGGCCGACCGGGGAGCTGTTTTTT.

This chain connects TRBV30 to TRBJ2-5; TRBD2 matches 11 bases. Per germline, CDR1 GTSNPN and CDR2 SVGIG (reference sequence). After removal of 4 bases from V and 5 bases from J, the junction contained 6 bases not matched to a gene. The CDR3 has 14 amino acids. The CDR3 spells CAWMVAGGRETQYF. The CDR3 nucleotides are TGTGCCTGGATGGTAGCGGGAGGGAGGGAGACCCAGTACTTC.

V gene TRBV9 combines with J gene TRBJ2-1; TRBD1 might be the D (5 bases). Looked up from germline, CDR1 is SGDLS and CDR2 is YYNGEE. Trimming took 0 bases from V and 7 from J, leaving 17 bases between them. The CDR3 runs 16 residues. This chain's CDR3 is CASSVATWQGINEQFF. CDR3 nucleotide sequence: TGTGCCAGCAGCGTAGCTACCTGGCAGGGTATTAATGAGCAGTTCTTC.

The chain recombines TRBV13 with TRBJ2-2; TRBD2 agrees at 8 bases. CDR1 is PRHDT, CDR2 FYEKMQ, per germline (reference sequence). Losses at the gene ends were 3 bases for V and 7 bases for J; bases not matched to a gene: 4. This CDR3 spans 14 amino acids. CDR3 nucleotide sequence: TGTGCCAGCAGCTTGTTGCGGGAGGTCGGGGAGCTGTTTTTT. This sequence encodes CASSLLREVGELFF.

The chain uses TRBV7-2 and TRBJ1-2; tentatively, D is TRBD1 (5 bases). From germline, CDR1 is SGHTA and CDR2 FQGNSA. The length of the CDR3 is 14 residues. V was shortened by 7 bases and J by 5 bases, with 17 bases between the two germline ends. CDR3 DNA sequence: TGTGCCAGCACCGACGGGACTACTGGGTATGGCTACACCTTC. Translated, it gives CASTDGTTGYGYTF.

V gene TRBV27 combines with J gene TRBJ2-3; D is possibly TRBD2 (5 bases). CDR3 size: 15 residues. Germline CDR1 and CDR2: MNHEY and SMNVEV (reference sequence). Between the trimmed V and J ends, which lost 5 bases and 1 base, there was a span of 13 bases. Here the CDR3 reads CASSPLDSGTDTQYF. In DNA form, the CDR3 reads TGTGCCAGCAGTCCACTAGATTCCGGCACAGATACGCAGTATTTT.